This T cell receptor (beta chain) is drawn from a study of response to subunit inactivated influenza vaccine. From the RT-PCR reads, TCRdb called clonotypes with MiXCR, one entry per CDR3 protein. In the table there are about 520,000 distinct CDR3 sequences, over 9.5% of which are singletons. This clonotype was recorded many times. No antigen is known for it. Findings and caveats of the study: Authors suggested each seasonal influenza vaccination recruits few new T cells.

The CDR3 extends over 13 amino acids. V was trimmed by 5 bases and J by 5 bases, leaving 10 bases between them. The sequenced sample was PBMCs from blood, obtained 35 to 45 days after vaccination. This receptor was identified in a man in his fifties or sixties who received an inactivated influenza vaccine. V and J are TRBV12-3 or TRBV12-4 and TRBJ2-1; maybe TRBD1 (6 bases). The CDR3 is CASSLGANNEQFF. The CDR3 nucleotides are TGTGCCAGCAGTCTGGGGGCCAACAATGAGCAGTTCTTC.